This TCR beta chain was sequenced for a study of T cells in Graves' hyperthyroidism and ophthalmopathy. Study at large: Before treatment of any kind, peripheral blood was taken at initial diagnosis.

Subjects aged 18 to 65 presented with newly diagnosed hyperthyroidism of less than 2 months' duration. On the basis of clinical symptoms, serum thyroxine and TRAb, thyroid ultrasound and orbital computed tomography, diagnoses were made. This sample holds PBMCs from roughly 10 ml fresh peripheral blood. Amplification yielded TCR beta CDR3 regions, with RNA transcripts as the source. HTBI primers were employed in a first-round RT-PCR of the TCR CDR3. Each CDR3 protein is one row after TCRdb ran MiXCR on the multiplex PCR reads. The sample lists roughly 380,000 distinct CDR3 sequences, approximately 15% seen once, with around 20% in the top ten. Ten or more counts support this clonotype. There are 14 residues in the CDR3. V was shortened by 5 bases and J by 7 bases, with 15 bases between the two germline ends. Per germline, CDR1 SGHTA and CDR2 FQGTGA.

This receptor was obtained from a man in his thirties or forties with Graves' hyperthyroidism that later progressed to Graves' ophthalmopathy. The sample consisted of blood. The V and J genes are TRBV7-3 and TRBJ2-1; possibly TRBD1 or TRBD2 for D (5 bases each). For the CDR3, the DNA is TGTGCCAGCAGCGCCTCCGCCGGGGCGAATGAGCAGTTCTTC. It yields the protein CASSASAGANEQFF.